The 18 T cell receptor beta chains given below trace back to one sample, sequenced in a study of OX40 agonist ivuxolimab in advanced cancers. Here immunoSEQ multiplex PCR was the method, and the copy in TCRdb shows in-frame clones only, minus some. The table shows some 39,000 clones, with about 81% occurring only once. This sample comprised CD4+ or CD8+ T cells sorted from blood, obtained in a trial of the OX40 agonist ivuxolimab. These receptors were obtained from an adult with an advanced solid tumor such as melanoma, head and neck, liver or kidney cancer.

V usage is TRBV6-5 and J usage is TRBJ2-3, with 12 bases matching TRBD2. Germline CDR1 is MNHEY and CDR2 is SVGAGI. The CDR3 has 15 amino acids. J gave up 7 bases and V 4 bases, and 6 bases lay outside the gene matches. The CDR3 nucleotides read TGTGCCAGCAGTTCCACTAGCGGGGGGATAAATACGCAGTATTTT. Residues: CASSSTSGGINTQYF.

V gene TRBV11-2 combines with J gene TRBJ2-1, with 8 bases that match TRBD2. V shed 2 bases and J 8 bases; nucleotides not matched to a gene: 8. The CDR3 loop spans 15 amino acids. Germline CDR1 reads SGHAT; CDR2 reads FQNNGV. In DNA, the CDR3 is TGTGCCAGCAGCTTAATTGACGGGAGGGTTCATGAGCAGTTCTTC. Amino acids: CASSLIDGRVHEQFF.

This clone has a handful of counts. The chain joins TRBV7-2 to TRBJ2-7; no clear D gene. The length of the CDR3 is 12 residues. Trimming removed 2 bases from V and 6 bases from J, with 8 bases in between. CDR1 SGHTA and CDR2 FQGNSA come from the germline V gene. This CDR3 is CASSLYGVEQYF. The CDR3 region has the DNA TGTGCCAGCAGCTTATATGGGGTCGAGCAGTACTTC.

This clone was seen only once. The gene calls are TRBV11-2 and TRBJ2-1, with D possibly matching TRBD1 (5 bases). The V end lost 0 bases, the J end lost 8 bases, and 14 bases lay between the germline ends. This CDR3 is 15 amino acids long. Germline loops: CDR1 SGHAT, CDR2 FQNNGV. Here the CDR3 reads CASSLDRAGYDEQFF. In nucleotides, the CDR3 is TGTGCCAGCAGCTTAGATCGAGCAGGGTATGATGAGCAGTTCTTC.

This chain links TRBV4-3 with TRBJ2-2; 12 nucleotides line up with TRBD2. The germline V gene has CDR1 LGHNA and CDR2 YSLEER. Trimming at V came to 0 bases and at J to 7 bases, leaving 3 bases not matched to a gene. The CDR3 has 16 residues. CDR3: CASSQDPTSGGGELFF. CDR3 DNA sequence: TGCGCCAGCAGCCAAGATCCGACTAGCGGGGGCGGGGAGCTGTTTTTT.

This sequence joins TRBV6-6 and TRBJ2-7; TRBD1 aligns across 9 bases. Trimming cost V 4 bases and J 7 bases; bases outside gene matches: 8. Per the germline V gene, CDR1 is MNHNY and CDR2 is SVGAGI (reference sequence). The CDR3 consists of 14 residues. CDR3: CASSSSGQGREQYF. The DNA of the CDR3 is TGTGCCAGCAGTTCCTCCGGACAGGGGCGGGAGCAGTACTTC.

The rearrangement uses TRBV30 and TRBJ2-7; the D is unclear. Trimming took 0 bases from V and 4 from J, leaving 7 bases between them. This CDR3 contains 12 residues. Germline values: CDR1 GTSNPN, CDR2 SVGIG (reference sequence). CDR3 DNA: TGTGCCTGGAGTGTAAACAGATACGAGCAGTACTTC. Protein sequence: CAWSVNRYEQYF.

The rearrangement joins TRBV5-8 to TRBJ1-3, with a tentative D call TRBD1 (5 bases). This CDR3 contains 14 residues. Germline V gene sequence: CDR1 SGHTS, CDR2 YDEGEE. V lost 4 bases, J lost 4 bases, and 12 bases lay in between. CDR3 amino acids: CASSVGPGGNTIYF. The CDR3 DNA is TGTGCCAGCAGCGTGGGACCTGGGGGAAACACCATATATTTT.

The chain has TRBV5-6 and TRBJ2-2, with D possibly TRBD2 on 5 matching bases. This CDR3 spans 15 amino acids. V was trimmed by 1 base and J by 1 base, leaving 8 bases between them. The germline gives CDR1 SGHDT, CDR2 YYEEEE. The CDR3: CASSLMDWNTGELFF. In nucleotides, the CDR3 is TGTGCCAGCAGCTTGATGGACTGGAACACCGGGGAGCTGTTTTTT. Complete variable domain (other parts from reference TRBV5-6 and TRBJ2-2): DAGVTQSPTHLIKTRGQQVTLRCSPKSGHDTVSWYQQALGQGPQFIFQYYEEEERQRGNFPDRFSGHQFPNYSSELNVNALLLGDSALYLCASSLMDWNTGELFFGEGSRLTVL.

The chain combines TRBV7-2 with TRBJ2-5; the D gene could be TRBD1 or TRBD2 (6 bases each). V was shortened by 4 bases and J by 2 bases, with 14 bases between the two germline ends. This CDR3 has 15 amino acids. Germline CDR1 reads SGHTA; CDR2 reads FQGNSA. CDR3 loop: CASSSWGARQETQYF. CDR3 sequence (DNA): TGTGCCAGCAGCTCCTGGGGGGCCAGACAAGAGACCCAGTACTTC.

The CDR3 nucleotides read TGTGCCAGCAGAAGTCAAAGGATCCAGCCCCAGCATTTT. Encoded protein: CASRSQRIQPQHF. This chain uses TRBV28 with TRBJ1-5; D unresolved. Trimming pared 6 bases from V and 7 bases from J, leaving 13 bases between. Germline CDR1 reads MDHEN; CDR2 reads SYDVKM. This CDR3 is 13 amino acids long.

The chain employs TRBV9 and TRBJ1-2; the D is unclear. This CDR3 is built from 13 residues. The ends were cut back, 4 bases at V and 4 bases at J, with 11 bases in the middle. Per germline, CDR1 SGDLS and CDR2 YYNGEE. CDR3 loop: CASSTATGYGYTF. The CDR3 nucleotides are TGTGCCAGCAGCACTGCGACGGGCTATGGCTACACCTTC.

V gene TRBV28 combines with J gene TRBJ2-5, with TRBD2 as a possible D gene (6 bases). Germline CDR1 reads MDHEN; CDR2 reads SYDVKM. The V end was cut by 7 bases, the J end by 11 bases, with 26 bases between. This CDR3 is 15 amino acids long. Here the CDR3 DNA reads TGTGCCAGCACCCCGATTGGAGGGAGGTGGATAGAGCAGTACTTC. The encoded protein is CASTPIGGRWIEQYF.

By sample fraction, this clone is medium-sized (0.01 to 0.1%). The V gene is TRBV28, the J gene TRBJ2-1; D is undetermined. V lost 6 bases and J 6 bases, leaving 6 bases between the germline ends. Germline CDR1 reads MDHEN; CDR2 reads SYDVKM. This CDR3 contains 11 residues. CDR3 protein: CASRDFNEQFF. Here the CDR3 DNA reads TGTGCCAGCAGAGACTTCAATGAGCAGTTCTTC.

The chain couples TRBV7-8 to TRBJ2-3; 13 bases are a match to TRBD2. The J segment lost 2 bases and the V segment lost 8 bases, leaving 10 bases of the junction unmatched. The CDR3 totals 17 residues. Germline lookup yields CDR1 SGHVS and CDR2 FQNEAQ. CDR3 in amino acids: CASVTSGRARATDTQYF. DNA for the CDR3: TGTGCCAGCGTTACTAGCGGGAGGGCCCGGGCCACAGATACGCAGTATTTT.

This chain links TRBV19 with TRBJ1-1; 7 positions agree with TRBD1. The CDR3 has 13 residues. The ends lost 7 bases at V and 3 bases at J; junction bases unmatched: 5. CDR1 and CDR2 (germline): LNHDA, SQIVND (reference sequence). The chain's CDR3 is CASIGGGYTEAFF. CDR3 nucleotide sequence: TGTGCCAGTATCGGAGGGGGCTACACTGAAGCTTTCTTT.

V is TRBV5-1 and J is TRBJ2-2, with D perhaps given as TRBD1 or TRBD2 (5 bases each). Trimming shortened V by 6 bases and J by 3 bases, and 12 bases separated the two germline ends. Germline V lookup: CDR1 SGHRS, CDR2 YFSETQ. The length of the CDR3 is 14 residues. The CDR3 reads CASTGTSHTGELFF. The CDR3 DNA reads as TGCGCCAGCACCGGGACCTCACACACCGGGGAGCTGTTTTTT.

V usage is TRBV5-1 and J usage is TRBJ1-1; D may be TRBD1 (6 bases). V was clipped by 0 bases and J by 4 bases, with 13 bases between them. The CDR3 has 15 amino acids. Germline loops: CDR1 SGHRS, CDR2 YFSETQ. The CDR3 nucleotides are TGCGCCAGCAGCTTGGGGCACAGGGATCTCACTGAAGCTTTCTTT. This encodes CASSLGHRDLTEAFF.